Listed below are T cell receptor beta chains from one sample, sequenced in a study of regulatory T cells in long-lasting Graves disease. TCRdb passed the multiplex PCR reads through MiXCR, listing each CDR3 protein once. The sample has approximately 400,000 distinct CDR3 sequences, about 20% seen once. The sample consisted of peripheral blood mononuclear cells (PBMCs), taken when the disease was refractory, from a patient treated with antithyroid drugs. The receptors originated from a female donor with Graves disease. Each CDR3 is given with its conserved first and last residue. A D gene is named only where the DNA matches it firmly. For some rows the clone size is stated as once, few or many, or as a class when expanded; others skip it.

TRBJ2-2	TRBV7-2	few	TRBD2	TGTGCCAGCACCTCTAGCGGGAGGAACACCGGGGAGCTGTTTTTT	CASTSSGRNTGELFF
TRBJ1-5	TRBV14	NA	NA	TGTGCCAGCAGCCAAGAAGGGAGTTATAGCAATCAGCCCCAGCATTTT	CASSQEGSYSNQPQHF
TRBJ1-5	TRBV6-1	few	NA	TGTGCCAGCAGGAGTCCAGGGGGCAATCAGCCCCAGCATTTT	CASRSPGGNQPQHF
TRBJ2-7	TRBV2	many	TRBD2	TGTGCCAGCAGTGGACTAGCACTAGGCTACGAGCAGTACTTC	CASSGLALGYEQYF
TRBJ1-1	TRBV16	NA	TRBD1	TGTGCCAGCAGCCACGGGACAGTGAACACTGAAGCTTTCTTT	CASSHGTVNTEAFF
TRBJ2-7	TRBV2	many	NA	TGTGCCAGCAGTGAAGCGCTTGGGGGCCCCTACGAGCAGTACTTC	CASSEALGGPYEQYF
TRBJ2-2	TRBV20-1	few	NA	TGCAGTGCTAGAGATTTTTCGGGTAACACCGGGGAGCTGTTTTTT	CSARDFSGNTGELFF
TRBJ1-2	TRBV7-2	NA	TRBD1	TGTGCCAGCAGCTTAGTACCGGGACAGGAAGGCTACACCTTC	CASSLVPGQEGYTF
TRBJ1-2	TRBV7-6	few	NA	TGTGCCAGCAGCTACCGGGCCTTGGGTGGCTACACCTTC	CASSYRALGGYTF
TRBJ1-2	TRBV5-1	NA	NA	TGCGCCAGCAGCTCAAGCCAGGCTAACTATGGCTACACCTTC	CASSSSQANYGYTF
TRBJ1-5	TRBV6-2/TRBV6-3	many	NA	TGTGCCAGCAGTTCCGTCCGTAATGGCAATCAGCCCCAGCATTTT	CASSSVRNGNQPQHF
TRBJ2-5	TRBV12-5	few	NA	TGTGCTAGTGGGAACGAAGAGACCCAGTACTTC	CASGNEETQYF
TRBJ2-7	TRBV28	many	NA	TGTGCCAGCAGTCCTAGGGTCGCGGACTTC	CASSPRVADF
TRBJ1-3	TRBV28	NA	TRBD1	TGTGCCAGCAGTCCAGGGACAGCGAGCTCTGGAAACACCATATATTTT	CASSPGTASSGNTIYF
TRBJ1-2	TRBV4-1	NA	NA	TGCGCCAGCAGCCAAGGTGGGGGGAACTATGGCTACACCTTC	CASSQGGGNYGYTF
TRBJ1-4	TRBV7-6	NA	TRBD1	TGTGCCAGCAGCCCTCAGGGGGCCTCTAATGAAAAACTGTTTTTT	CASSPQGASNEKLFF
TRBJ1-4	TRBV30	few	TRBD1	TGTGCCTATACAGGGGTGGGAGAAGAAAAACTGTTTTTT	CAYTGVGEEKLFF
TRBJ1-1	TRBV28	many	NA	TGTGCCAGCAGTGTATCAACGAAAGCTGAAGCTTTCTTT	CASSVSTKAEAFF
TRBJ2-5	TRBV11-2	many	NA	TGTGCCAGCAGCTTATCTTCGGGGCCCTGGGGGACCCAGTACTTC	CASSLSSGPWGTQYF
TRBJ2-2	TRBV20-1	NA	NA	TGCAGTGCTAGTCTACAGGGTATCACCGGGGAGCTGTTTTTT	CSASLQGITGELFF
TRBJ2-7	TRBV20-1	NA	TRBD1	TGCAGTGCCATAAACCCCGGGACAGGGGTAGGAGAGCAGTACTTC	CSAINPGTGVGEQYF
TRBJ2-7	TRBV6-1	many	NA	TGTGCCAGCAGGGGGGGACCCTACGAGCAGTACTTC	CASRGGPYEQYF
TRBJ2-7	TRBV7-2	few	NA	TGTGCCAGCAGCCCTGCGACCCCCTCTCTCTACGAGCAGTACTTC	CASSPATPSLYEQYF
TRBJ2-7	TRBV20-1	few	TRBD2	TGCAGTGCTAGAGATGGGGGGGGCTACGAGCAGTACTTC	CSARDGGGYEQYF
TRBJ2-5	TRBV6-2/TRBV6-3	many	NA	TGTGCCAGCAGACGACAAGAGACCCAGTACTTC	CASRRQETQYF
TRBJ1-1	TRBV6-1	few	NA	TGTGCCAGCACCATTCCTGGAGTTGGAACTGAAGCTTTCTTT	CASTIPGVGTEAFF
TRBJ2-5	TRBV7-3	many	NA	TGTGCCAGCAGCTTACAGGTAGCGGAGACCCAGTACTTC	CASSLQVAETQYF
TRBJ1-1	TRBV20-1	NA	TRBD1	TGCAGTGCTCGGACAGGGGGCGTGGGCACTGAAGCTTTCTTT	CSARTGGVGTEAFF
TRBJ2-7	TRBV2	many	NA	TGTGCCAGCAGATCACGCCTTTCTGCCTACGACCGTGGGGAGCAGTACTTC	CASRSRLSAYDRGEQYF
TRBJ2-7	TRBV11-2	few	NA	TGTGCCAGCAGCTTACAAATCTACGAGCAGTACTTC	CASSLQIYEQYF
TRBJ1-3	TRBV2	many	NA	TGTGCCAGCAGTGCAGGCTCCTCTGGAAACACCATATATTTT	CASSAGSSGNTIYF
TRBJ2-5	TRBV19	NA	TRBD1	TGTGCCAGTAGGGGGACAGGGGACGAGACCCAGTACTTC	CASRGTGDETQYF
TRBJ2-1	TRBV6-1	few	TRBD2	TGTGCCAGCAGTGAAGAACTAGCGGGAGCCTACAATGAGCAGTTCTTC	CASSEELAGAYNEQFF
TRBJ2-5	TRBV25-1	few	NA	TGTGCCAGCTCGACCAGACAGAGCCAAGAGACCCAGTACTTC	CASSTRQSQETQYF
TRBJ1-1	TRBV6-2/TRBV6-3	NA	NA	TGTGCCAGCAGTTACCCAACAGGCACCAGGGACACTGAAGCTTTCTTT	CASSYPTGTRDTEAFF
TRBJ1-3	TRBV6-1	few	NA	TGTGCCAGCAGCCAAAATATCTTCTCTGGAAACACCATATATTTT	CASSQNIFSGNTIYF
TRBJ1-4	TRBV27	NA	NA	TGTGCCAGCGGCTACGCCGGGGCTAATGAAAAACTGTTTTTT	CASGYAGANEKLFF
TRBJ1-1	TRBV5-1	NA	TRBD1	TGCGCCAGCACCTTCGACAGGGGAGGTCTAGGTGAAGCTTTCTTT	CASTFDRGGLGEAFF
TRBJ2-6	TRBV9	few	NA	TGTGCCAGCAGCGTAGAAGAGAAGGACCCGCTTTTCTCTGGGGCCAACGTCCTGACTTTC	CASSVEEKDPLFSGANVLTF
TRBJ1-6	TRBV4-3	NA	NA	TGCGCCAGCAGCCAAGGGCAGGGAAATTCACCCCTCCACTTT	CASSQGQGNSPLHF
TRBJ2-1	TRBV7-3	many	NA	TGTGCCAGCAGCCAGGGGCGGGAGTCGTATGAGCAGTTCTTC	CASSQGRESYEQFF
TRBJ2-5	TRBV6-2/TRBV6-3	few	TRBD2	TGTGCCAGCAGTTACCGCGCGGGACTAGCGGGAATGGAGACCCAGTACTTC	CASSYRAGLAGMETQYF
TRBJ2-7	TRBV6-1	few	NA	TGTGCCAGCAGTGCTACATTCGGCAGGCCAGAGGTACGGGAGCAGTACTTC	CASSATFGRPEVREQYF
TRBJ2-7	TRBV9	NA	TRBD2	TGTGCCAGCAGCGTAGGCGGGGGGGGCTACGAGCAGTACTTC	CASSVGGGGYEQYF
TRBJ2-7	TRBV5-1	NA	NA	TGCGCCAGCAGCTTTGTAGGGATGACGAACGAGCAGTACTTC	CASSFVGMTNEQYF
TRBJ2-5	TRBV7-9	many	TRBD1	TGTGCCAGCAGCTTAATGAGGGACAGAGAGACCCAGTACTTC	CASSLMRDRETQYF
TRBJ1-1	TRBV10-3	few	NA	TGTGCCATCAGGAGGGATATTAACACTGAAGCTTTCTTT	CAIRRDINTEAFF
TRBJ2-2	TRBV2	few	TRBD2	TGTGCCAGCAGTGTGACTAGCGGATTACCCGGGGAGCTGTTTTTT	CASSVTSGLPGELFF
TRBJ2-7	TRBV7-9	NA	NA	TGTGCCAGCAGCCCTCCGGGGGCCTCCTACGAGCAGTACTTC	CASSPPGASYEQYF
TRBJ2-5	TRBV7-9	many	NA	TGTGCCAGCAGCCCCGCGAATCAAGAGACCCAGTACTTC	CASSPANQETQYF
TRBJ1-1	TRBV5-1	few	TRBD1	TGCGCCAGCAATCAGGGGGCCGGCACTGAAGCTTTCTTT	CASNQGAGTEAFF
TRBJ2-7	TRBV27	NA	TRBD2	TGTGCCAGCAGTTTTACCGGACTAGCGGGATACGAGCAGTACTTC	CASSFTGLAGYEQYF
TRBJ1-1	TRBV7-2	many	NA	TGTGCCAGCAGTGATAGGGACACTGAAGCTTTCTTT	CASSDRDTEAFF